This T cell receptor (beta chain) stems from a study of naive and memory T cell subsets. CMV status came from CD4+ T cell IFNgamma after overnight CMV lysate stimulation of fresh PBMCs. General study results and limits: Activation and differentiation may alter RNA-based TCR counts.

Two oligonucleotides, mixed equimolar, formed the beta constant-region primer covering TRBC1 and TRBC2. Four rounds of PCR amplified the ligated cDNA using nested alpha and beta constant-region primers plus SP2. Via MiXCR, TCRdb re-called the UMI-ligation and nested PCR reads, giving one row per CDR3 protein. The sample holds 120,000 or so distinct CDR3 sequences; 30% to 45% are singletons and the top ten take approximately 0.87%. Germline-derived CDR1 and CDR2 are SQVTM and ANQGSEA. This CDR3 region has 12 residues. In the case of this clonotype: What it binds is not known.

This rearrangement joins TRBV29-1 to TRBJ2-7; TRBD1 is a possible D gene (6 bases). The sequenced material came from central memory CD4+ T cells from blood. The receptor was isolated from a human donor in good health. In DNA form, the CDR3 reads TGCAGGAAAGACAGGCAGGCCTACGAGCAGTACTTC. Encoded protein: CRKDRQAYEQYF.